Listed below are T cell receptor beta chains from one sample, sequenced in a study of shared clonotypes between healthy human individuals. Sequencing used immunoSEQ multiplex PCR; TCRdb keeps in-frame clones, though not all of them. The data hold 2.3 million or so clones, with approximately 93% observed a single time. Sequencing was carried out using naive CD4+ T cells from PBMCs. The receptors derive from a man younger than 30 in good health. Some clones in this sample may be carry-over from other donors' samples. The CDR3 runs from the conserved cysteine through the conserved F or W. The D gene is left open where the match is weak. Size tells how often a clone was seen (once, few, many) or the class of an expanded clone, and some rows leave it out.

size: once
V: TRBV27
D: TRBD2
J: TRBJ2-1
DNA: TGTGCCAGCAGTTTATTGAGCGGGAGGGCCTTGAATGAGCAGTTCTTC
CDR3: CASSLLSGRALNEQFF

size: -
V: TRBV7-8
D: -
J: TRBJ2-3
DNA: TGTGCCAGCAGCGAAGGGTGGGGAACTAGCACAGATACGCAGTATTTT
CDR3: CASSEGWGTSTDTQYF

size: -
V: TRBV2
D: TRBD2
J: TRBJ2-3
DNA: TGTGCCAGCAGTGGCGCTAGCGGGAGGACAGATACGCAGTATTTT
CDR3: CASSGASGRTDTQYF

size: -
V: TRBV18
D: -
J: TRBJ2-6
DNA: TGTGCCAGCTCACCACAGTCAGGGGTTAGGGCCAACGTCCTGACTTTC
CDR3: CASSPQSGVRANVLTF

size: -
V: TRBV7-9
D: TRBD1
J: TRBJ1-1
DNA: TGTGCCAGCAGCCGACAGGGCGGTGGCACTGAAGCTTTCTTT
CDR3: CASSRQGGGTEAFF

size: -
V: TRBV7-6
D: TRBD2
J: TRBJ2-5
DNA: TGTGCCAGCAGCTTAGTAGGGACTAGCGGGAGGGCCCGGGAGACCCAGTACTTC
CDR3: CASSLVGTSGRARETQYF

size: -
V: TRBV5-1
D: -
J: TRBJ2-3
DNA: TGCGCCAGCAGCTTGGGGGGCGGGCCAGGCACAGATACGCAGTATTTT
CDR3: CASSLGGGPGTDTQYF

size: -
V: TRBV27
D: -
J: TRBJ1-4
DNA: TGTGCCAGCAGTTCCGGCAACCGACTAGGGGAAAAACTGTTTTTT
CDR3: CASSSGNRLGEKLFF

size: once
V: TRBV14
D: TRBD2
J: TRBJ2-1
DNA: TGTGCCAGCAGCCAACCTAAGGGACTAGTGGTCCATGAGCAGTTCTTC
CDR3: CASSQPKGLVVHEQFF

size: -
V: TRBV9
D: TRBD2
J: TRBJ2-1
DNA: TGTGCCAGCAGCGTGTCTAGCGGGGCCTACAATGAGCAGTTCTTC
CDR3: CASSVSSGAYNEQFF

size: -
V: TRBV5-1
D: -
J: TRBJ2-5
DNA: TGCGCCAGCAGCTTGGAGAAAGAGACCCAGTACTTC
CDR3: CASSLEKETQYF

size: -
V: TRBV7-2
D: TRBD2
J: TRBJ2-5
DNA: TGTGCCAGCAGCCTCGGGACTAGCGGGAGTGGGGAGACCCAGTACTTC
CDR3: CASSLGTSGSGETQYF

size: -
V: TRBV18
D: -
J: TRBJ1-3
DNA: TGTGCCATCGTGGTTCCGGGACTAGAAAACACCATATATTTT
CDR3: CAIVVPGLENTIYF

size: -
V: TRBV19
D: -
J: TRBJ2-3
DNA: TGTGCCAGTAGTATTTCTTGGAGCACAGATACGCAGTATTTT
CDR3: CASSISWSTDTQYF

size: -
V: TRBV6-6
D: -
J: TRBJ1-5
DNA: TGTGCCAGCAGCCCAACAGGTGGCAATCAGCCCCAGCATTTT
CDR3: CASSPTGGNQPQHF

size: once
V: TRBV30
D: -
J: TRBJ1-1
DNA: TGTGCCTACCGGCCGGGATCACTCCCCCCGGACACTGAAGCTTTCTTT
CDR3: CAYRPGSLPPDTEAFF

size: -
V: TRBV5-1
D: -
J: TRBJ2-2
DNA: TGCGCCAGCAGCTTTGGGGTGGCGGACACCGGGGAGCTGTTTTTT
CDR3: CASSFGVADTGELFF

size: -
V: TRBV20-1
D: -
J: TRBJ1-1
DNA: TGCAGTGCTACGGCCAGGTTTGAGGCTTTCTTT
CDR3: CSATARFEAFF

size: -
V: TRBV18
D: TRBD1
J: TRBJ2-1
DNA: TGTGCCAGCTCACCACCGGGGACAGGGTACAATGAGCAGTTCTTC
CDR3: CASSPPGTGYNEQFF

size: -
V: TRBV29-1
D: -
J: TRBJ2-7
DNA: TGCAGCGTTGGACACGGGCTCGGGGAGCAGTACTTC
CDR3: CSVGHGLGEQYF

size: -
V: TRBV7-9
D: TRBD2
J: TRBJ2-1
DNA: TGTGCCAGCAGCTTTGAGACTAGCGGAAGCTCCTACAATGAGCAGTTCTTC
CDR3: CASSFETSGSSYNEQFF

size: -
V: TRBV5-8
D: -
J: TRBJ1-1
DNA: TGTGCCAGCAGCTTGGGGGTGGGCACTGAAGCTTTCTTT
CDR3: CASSLGVGTEAFF

size: -
V: TRBV6-6
D: -
J: TRBJ1-3
DNA: TGTGCCAGCAGCCCCCGTACGGCTCAAGGAAACACCATATATTTT
CDR3: CASSPRTAQGNTIYF

size: -
V: TRBV11-2
D: -
J: TRBJ1-2
DNA: TGTGCCAGCAGTCTTGACAGGAATCTTGGCTACACCTTC
CDR3: CASSLDRNLGYTF

size: -
V: TRBV7-3
D: -
J: TRBJ2-7
DNA: TGTGCCAGCAGCTCCCCCTTCGATGGTCTGGGCGAGCAGTACTTC
CDR3: CASSSPFDGLGEQYF

size: -
V: TRBV14
D: TRBD2
J: TRBJ2-1
DNA: TGTGCCAGCAGCAGGGGACTAGCGGGAAACAATGAGCAGTTCTTC
CDR3: CASSRGLAGNNEQFF

size: -
V: TRBV7-6
D: TRBD2
J: TRBJ2-2
DNA: TGTGCCAGCAGCTTAGCCGTAGCCGAGGGGACTAGGGACACCGGGGAGCTGTTTTTT
CDR3: CASSLAVAEGTRDTGELFF

size: -
V: TRBV4-2
D: -
J: TRBJ2-7
DNA: TGTGCCAGCAGCCCACGACTAGGACCCTACGAGCAGTACTTC
CDR3: CASSPRLGPYEQYF

size: -
V: TRBV11-3
D: -
J: TRBJ2-5
DNA: TGTGCCAGCAGCTTCGGAGGACAAGAGACCCAGTACTTC
CDR3: CASSFGGQETQYF